The rows below give T cell receptor beta chains drawn from one sample of a study of cytomegalovirus exposure and HLA in healthy donors. TCRdb's table, derived via immunoSEQ multiplex PCR, lists solely in-frame clones and lacks some. The top ten clones hold around 4.9% of a sample with 110,000 to 150,000 clones, about 80% of them seen once. Sequencing was done on a sample of PBMCs. Every receptor here comes from a male donor in good health and CMV-seronegative. The CDR3 runs from the conserved cysteine through the conserved F or W. D genes are given only for firm matches. The listing skips clone size in some rows; elsewhere it reads once, few, many or a size class.

cdr3_nt: TGTGCCTGGAGTGCCCAGGTTGAAGCTTTCTTT; cdr3_aa: CAWSAQVEAFF; clone_size: once; cdr3_length: 11; d_call: -; j_call: TRBJ1-1; v_call: TRBV30
cdr3_nt: TGTGCCAGCAGTCCGACAGGGGACAATGAGCAGTTCTTC; cdr3_aa: CASSPTGDNEQFF; clone_size: few; cdr3_length: 13; d_call: TRBD1; j_call: TRBJ2-1; v_call: TRBV2
cdr3_nt: TGTGCCAGCAGTTCCCAGGGGAGCACTGAAGCTTTCTTT; cdr3_aa: CASSSQGSTEAFF; clone_size: few; cdr3_length: 13; d_call: -; j_call: TRBJ1-1; v_call: TRBV6-5
cdr3_nt: TGTGCCAGCTCACCAGAAGTAAGCGGGTACACTGAAGCTTTCTTT; cdr3_aa: CASSPEVSGYTEAFF; clone_size: -; cdr3_length: 15; d_call: -; j_call: TRBJ1-1; v_call: TRBV18
cdr3_nt: TGCGCCACTCGGGCAGGGGTTTACGAGCAGTACTTC; cdr3_aa: CATRAGVYEQYF; clone_size: -; cdr3_length: 12; d_call: -; j_call: TRBJ2-7; v_call: TRBV10-2
cdr3_nt: TGTGCCAGCAGCCGTTGGACAGCGCGTGAGGGTCAGCCCCAGCATTTT; cdr3_aa: CASSRWTAREGQPQHF; clone_size: -; cdr3_length: 16; d_call: -; j_call: TRBJ1-5; v_call: TRBV11-1
cdr3_nt: TGTGCCAGCAGCCTACAGAGCTCTGGAAACACCATATATTTT; cdr3_aa: CASSLQSSGNTIYF; clone_size: -; cdr3_length: 14; d_call: -; j_call: TRBJ1-3; v_call: TRBV28
cdr3_nt: TGTGCCAGCAGTGATCCGTCTGAAGCTTTCTTT; cdr3_aa: CASSDPSEAFF; clone_size: -; cdr3_length: 11; d_call: -; j_call: TRBJ1-1; v_call: TRBV6-1
cdr3_nt: TGTGCCAGCAGTGCACTAGCGGACCTTTACAATGAGCAGTTCTTC; cdr3_aa: CASSALADLYNEQFF; clone_size: -; cdr3_length: 15; d_call: TRBD2; j_call: TRBJ2-1; v_call: TRBV28
cdr3_nt: TGTGCCAGCAGTTACACACAGGGTATGGGCACAGATACGCAGTATTTT; cdr3_aa: CASSYTQGMGTDTQYF; clone_size: -; cdr3_length: 16; d_call: -; j_call: TRBJ2-3; v_call: TRBV2
cdr3_nt: TGTGCCAGCAGCTTAGGGGGGACCTACGAGCAGTACTTC; cdr3_aa: CASSLGGTYEQYF; clone_size: -; cdr3_length: 13; d_call: -; j_call: TRBJ2-7; v_call: TRBV27
cdr3_nt: TGCGCCAGCAGCTTACATGGAGGAGGTACCTACAATGAGCAGTTCTTC; cdr3_aa: CASSLHGGGTYNEQFF; clone_size: -; cdr3_length: 16; d_call: -; j_call: TRBJ2-1; v_call: TRBV5-1
cdr3_nt: TGTGCCAGTAGTGCTACTGGAGCTAACTATGGCTACACCTTC; cdr3_aa: CASSATGANYGYTF; clone_size: -; cdr3_length: 14; d_call: -; j_call: TRBJ1-2; v_call: TRBV19
cdr3_nt: TGTGCCCTTTCGAGCACAGCCGGCGAGCAGTACTTC; cdr3_aa: CALSSTAGEQYF; clone_size: -; cdr3_length: 12; d_call: -; j_call: TRBJ2-7; v_call: TRBV28
cdr3_nt: TGTGCCAGCAGCGTAGGGGGGGCTAACTATGGCTACACCTTC; cdr3_aa: CASSVGGANYGYTF; clone_size: few; cdr3_length: 14; d_call: -; j_call: TRBJ1-2; v_call: TRBV9
cdr3_nt: TGTGCCACCAGCAGGGGCGGGGACAGGGGTCGGGATGAAAAACTGTTTTTT; cdr3_aa: CATSRGGDRGRDEKLFF; clone_size: -; cdr3_length: 17; d_call: TRBD1; j_call: TRBJ1-4; v_call: TRBV15
cdr3_nt: TGTGCCAGCAGTCCATTGCGAGGATATGAAGCTTTCTTT; cdr3_aa: CASSPLRGYEAFF; clone_size: -; cdr3_length: 13; d_call: -; j_call: TRBJ1-1; v_call: TRBV27
cdr3_nt: TGTGCCAGCACCCCCTCTCTAGGGAGAGAGACCCAGTACTTC; cdr3_aa: CASTPSLGRETQYF; clone_size: -; cdr3_length: 14; d_call: -; j_call: TRBJ2-5; v_call: TRBV5-5
cdr3_nt: TGTGCCAGCAGCTGGGACAGGGTGGGCGGTGAAGCTTTCTTT; cdr3_aa: CASSWDRVGGEAFF; clone_size: -; cdr3_length: 14; d_call: TRBD1; j_call: TRBJ1-1; v_call: TRBV11-2
cdr3_nt: TGCGCCAGCAGCTTATTCGGGACAGCCTACGAGCAGTACTTC; cdr3_aa: CASSLFGTAYEQYF; clone_size: once; cdr3_length: 14; d_call: TRBD1; j_call: TRBJ2-7; v_call: TRBV5-1
cdr3_nt: TGTGCCAGCAGTGATCAGGGTCGGTCAGGTCGGGGGAGGTGGTCACCCCTCCACTTT; cdr3_aa: CASSDQGRSGRGRWSPLHF; clone_size: -; cdr3_length: 19; d_call: -; j_call: TRBJ1-6; v_call: TRBV2
cdr3_nt: TGTGCCAGTAGTATCACACTAGCGGGGGCCACAGATACGCAGTATTTT; cdr3_aa: CASSITLAGATDTQYF; clone_size: -; cdr3_length: 16; d_call: TRBD2; j_call: TRBJ2-3; v_call: TRBV19
cdr3_nt: TGTGCCAGCAGCCAAACAGAATACAATGAGCAGTTCTTC; cdr3_aa: CASSQTEYNEQFF; clone_size: -; cdr3_length: 13; d_call: -; j_call: TRBJ2-1; v_call: TRBV14
cdr3_nt: TGTGCCAGCTCACCATCGGTCCTAACAGGGTCTCACTATGGCTACACCTTC; cdr3_aa: CASSPSVLTGSHYGYTF; clone_size: -; cdr3_length: 17; d_call: -; j_call: TRBJ1-2; v_call: TRBV18
cdr3_nt: TGTGCCAGCAGTGGAACAGGGCTCCTGATCACTGAAGCTTTCTTT; cdr3_aa: CASSGTGLLITEAFF; clone_size: -; cdr3_length: 15; d_call: -; j_call: TRBJ1-1; v_call: TRBV6-5
cdr3_nt: TGTGCCAGTAGTTCTGACACACTCTATGGCTACACCTTC; cdr3_aa: CASSSDTLYGYTF; clone_size: -; cdr3_length: 13; d_call: -; j_call: TRBJ1-2; v_call: TRBV19
cdr3_nt: TGTGCCAGCAGTTTCCGACAGAGCTCCTACGAGCAGTACTTC; cdr3_aa: CASSFRQSSYEQYF; clone_size: -; cdr3_length: 14; d_call: -; j_call: TRBJ2-7; v_call: TRBV6-6
cdr3_nt: TGCAGCGCTACCCGGGGGTCACAAGAGACCCAGTACTTC; cdr3_aa: CSATRGSQETQYF; clone_size: -; cdr3_length: 13; d_call: -; j_call: TRBJ2-5; v_call: TRBV29-1
cdr3_nt: TGTGCCAGCAGCTTAGCAGACCGGGGAGGCTACACCTTC; cdr3_aa: CASSLADRGGYTF; clone_size: -; cdr3_length: 13; d_call: -; j_call: TRBJ1-2; v_call: TRBV13
cdr3_nt: TGTGCCAGCTCACAGGGGGCGGCTGGGGCCAACGTCCTGACTTTC; cdr3_aa: CASSQGAAGANVLTF; clone_size: -; cdr3_length: 15; d_call: TRBD1; j_call: TRBJ2-6; v_call: TRBV18
cdr3_nt: TGTGCCAGCAGCTCCCTCGCCGGGAGAAAGTATGGCTACACCTTC; cdr3_aa: CASSSLAGRKYGYTF; clone_size: -; cdr3_length: 15; d_call: -; j_call: TRBJ1-2; v_call: TRBV11-2
cdr3_nt: TGCGCCAGCAGCTTGGACCTAGCTGTGCAGTACTTC; cdr3_aa: CASSLDLAVQYF; clone_size: -; cdr3_length: 12; d_call: -; j_call: TRBJ2-7; v_call: TRBV5-1
cdr3_nt: TGTGCCATCAGCGGGGGGGAGGATGGCTACACCTTC; cdr3_aa: CAISGGEDGYTF; clone_size: -; cdr3_length: 12; d_call: -; j_call: TRBJ1-2; v_call: TRBV10-3
cdr3_nt: TGTGCCAGCAGCCCGACAGGGGGCACTGAAGCTTTCTTT; cdr3_aa: CASSPTGGTEAFF; clone_size: once; cdr3_length: 13; d_call: TRBD1; j_call: TRBJ1-1; v_call: TRBV7-9
cdr3_nt: TGTGCCAGCAGCGTACAGGGGGGTAACTATGGCTACACCTTC; cdr3_aa: CASSVQGGNYGYTF; clone_size: -; cdr3_length: 14; d_call: TRBD1; j_call: TRBJ1-2; v_call: TRBV9
cdr3_nt: TGTGCCAGCAGCGTAGAGGGGGTCGATACCGGGGAGCTGTTTTTT; cdr3_aa: CASSVEGVDTGELFF; clone_size: -; cdr3_length: 15; d_call: -; j_call: TRBJ2-2; v_call: TRBV9
cdr3_nt: TGTGCCAGCAGCTTAGACTGGCAGGGGGCCCTGAACACTGAAGCTTTCTTT; cdr3_aa: CASSLDWQGALNTEAFF; clone_size: -; cdr3_length: 17; d_call: TRBD1; j_call: TRBJ1-1; v_call: TRBV7-9